A single sample gave rise to the 21 T cell receptor beta chains below, sequenced in a study of T cells in Graves' hyperthyroidism and ophthalmopathy. From RNA transcripts, TCR beta CDR3 regions were amplified. TCR CDR3 regions were first amplified by RT-PCR with HTBI primers. In TCRdb, the multiplex PCR reads were re-called with MiXCR into one record per CDR3 protein. This table holds hundreds of thousands of distinct CDR3 sequences, over 15% found once. The specimen was blood. The receptors shown here come from a woman younger than 30 with Graves' ophthalmopathy.

The chain's CDR3 is CASSRTTGGTGGGTEAFF. CDR3 nucleotides: TGTGCCAGCAGCAGAACTACCGGGGGCACAGGGGGGGGCACTGAAGCTTTCTTT. This chain joins TRBV7-9 and TRBJ1-1; 8 nucleotides match TRBD1. Germline lookup yields CDR1 SEHNR and CDR2 FQNEAQ (reference sequence). V was clipped by 5 bases and J by 4 bases; unmatched bases: 18. The CDR3 consists of 18 residues. Full variable domain (remainder filled in from reference TRBV7-9 and TRBJ1-1): DTGVSQNPRHKITKRGQNVTFRCDPISEHNRLYWYRQTLGQGPEFLTYFQNEAQLEKSRLLSDRFSAERPKGSFSTLEIQRTEQGDSAMYLCASSRTTGGTGGGTEAFFGQGTRLTVV.

This chain uses TRBV2 with TRBJ2-2; 10 bases match TRBD1. This CDR3 spans 16 amino acids. V was clipped by 5 bases and J by 5 bases; unmatched bases: 8. Germline V gene lookup returns CDR1 SNHLY and CDR2 FYNNEI. The CDR3 DNA reads TGTGCCAGCAGTAGCATCGGGACAGGGGAGACCGGGGAGCTGTTTTTT. Its translation: CASSSIGTGETGELFF.

V usage is TRBV2 and J usage is TRBJ2-1; 13 positions agree with TRBD2. Germline V gene sequence: CDR1 SNHLY, CDR2 FYNNEI. V was clipped by 6 bases and J by 0 bases; unmatched bases: 11. CDR3 size: 19 residues. The CDR3 bases are TGTGCCAGCAGGGCTAGACTAGCGGGAGGCGTTAGCTCCTACAATGAGCAGTTCTTC. This gives the protein CASRARLAGGVSSYNEQFF.

As to this clonotype: Since a much larger clone is just one base distant, this may be a read error. The chain carries TRBV11-2 and TRBJ2-1; 8 positions agree with TRBD2. This CDR3 is built from 19 residues. Germline V gene sequence: CDR1 SGHAT, CDR2 FQNNGV. CDR3 DNA: TGTGACAGCAGCTTAGTGCGGCGGGAGCCCGGGACTAGAAAGGGTGAGCAGTTCTTC. It codes for CDSSLVRREPGTRKGEQFF.

This clonotype was recorded at least ten times. The V gene is TRBV4-1, the J gene TRBJ2-5, with D unclear. Germline V gives CDR1 MGHRA, CDR2 YSYEKL. The V gene lost 2 bases and the J gene lost 4 bases, with 14 bases spanning the gap. This CDR3 comprises 15 residues. CDR3 coding DNA: TGCGCCAGCAGCCAAATTAGCCATGTAAGAGAGACCCAGTACTTC. Encoded protein: CASSQISHVRETQYF.

The chain has TRBV28 and TRBJ1-2, with a weak D call TRBD1 (5 bases). Germline CDR1 reads MDHEN; CDR2 reads SYDVKM. The CDR3 consists of 13 residues. Trimming removed 3 bases from V and 6 bases from J, with 11 bases in between. Written as DNA, the CDR3 is TGTGCCAGCAGTTTCGTTGAGGGGCATGGCTACACCTTC. It specifies CASSFVEGHGYTF.

This clonotype has a count of ten or more. The chain recombines TRBV6-1 with TRBJ1-1; 7 nucleotides line up with TRBD1. Germline V gene lookup returns CDR1 MNHNS and CDR2 SASEGT. Unmatched junction bases numbered 10, after V lost 6 bases and J lost 0 bases. The CDR3 runs to 16 residues. CDR3 in DNA: TGTGCCAGCAGCGACAGGGATCCTTTTATGAACACTGAAGCTTTCTTT. Protein sequence: CASSDRDPFMNTEAFF.

This clonotype occurred many times. V gene TRBV6-6 combines with J gene TRBJ2-7; 12 nucleotides line up with TRBD1. With V trimmed by 1 base and J by 5 bases, 6 bases remained unmatched. The CDR3 totals 16 residues. Germline-derived CDR1 and CDR2 are MNHNY and SVGAGI (reference sequence). For the CDR3, the DNA is TGTGCCAGCAGTTACTTATCCGGGACAGGGGGCCACGAGCAGTACTTC. Its translation is CASSYLSGTGGHEQYF.

This clonotype was recorded at least ten times. The V and J genes are TRBV5-1 and TRBJ1-1; TRBD1 aligns across 9 bases. Looked up from germline, CDR1 is SGHRS and CDR2 is YFSETQ. This CDR3 is 15 amino acids long. With V trimmed by 2 bases and J by 4 bases, 6 bases remained unmatched. CDR3 bases: TGCGCCAGCAGCTTCCCGACAGGGGGGATCACTGAAGCTTTCTTT. As protein: CASSFPTGGITEAFF.

This clonotype was found many times. V usage is TRBV18 and J usage is TRBJ2-3, with 8 bases fitting TRBD2. J was trimmed by 2 bases and V by 4 bases; bases with no gene match: 5. CDR1 and CDR2 (germline): KGHSH, LQKENI. This CDR3 is 15 amino acids long. The DNA for the CDR3 is TGTGCCAGCTCACTCACTAGCGGACTCACAGATACGCAGTATTTT. It encodes CASSLTSGLTDTQYF.

This clonotype showed up many times. V and J are TRBV30 and TRBJ1-1, with D tentatively TRBD1 (6 bases). Germline V CDR1 and CDR2: GTSNPN, SVGIG (reference sequence). The V end was cut by 0 bases, the J end by 1 base, with 6 bases between. The CDR3 extends over 13 amino acids. The CDR3 is CAWSVQGNTEAFF. CDR3 in DNA: TGTGCCTGGAGTGTACAGGGGAACACTGAAGCTTTCTTT.

This clonotype has just a few counts. This rearrangement joins TRBV5-8 to TRBJ2-7, with D hard to call. Looked up from germline, CDR1 is SGHTS and CDR2 is YDEGEE. V was trimmed by 1 base and J by 4 bases, leaving 15 bases between them. The CDR3 sequence is 15 residues long. CDR3 residues: CASSLMAESYYEQYF. Written as DNA, the CDR3 is TGTGCCAGCAGCTTGATGGCAGAGTCCTATTACGAGCAGTACTTC.

A few counts support this clonotype. V usage is TRBV6-5 and J usage is TRBJ2-1; 9 bases match TRBD2. The CDR3 extends over 13 amino acids. CDR1 and CDR2 from the germline V gene are MNHEY and SVGAGI. V shed 7 bases, J shed 9 bases, and the junction held 7 bases outside the gene matches. The CDR3 DNA is TGTGCCAGCACCAGCGGGAGGACCGTTGAGCAGTTCTTC. This codes for CASTSGRTVEQFF.

This clonotype was detected ten times or more. The V call is TRBV30, the J call TRBJ1-1; D remains ambiguous. CDR1 GTSNPN and CDR2 SVGIG come from the germline V gene (reference sequence). V lost 3 bases to trimming and J lost 6 bases, with 14 bases between them. The CDR3 contains 13 residues. The CDR3 region has the DNA TGTGCCTGGAGGGTATACGAGGGCGCTGAAGCTTTCTTT. This gives the protein CAWRVYEGAEAFF.

This chain joins TRBV3-1 and TRBJ2-7; 7 positions agree with TRBD1. The CDR3 extends over 15 amino acids. The V and J ends lost 4 bases and 2 bases, in that order; junction bases with no gene match: 8. In germline, CDR1 is LGHDT, CDR2 YNNKEL (reference sequence). CDR3 in DNA: TGTGCCAGCAGCCCTGTCGGGACAGTGCCCTACGAGCAGTACTTC. Translated, it gives CASSPVGTVPYEQYF.

J is TRBJ2-7 and V is TRBV29-1; D remains unclear. Germline loops: CDR1 SQVTM, CDR2 ANQGSEA. This CDR3 spans 15 amino acids. V was pared by 3 bases and J by 4 bases, with 19 bases between. The CDR3 bases are TGCAGCGTTGACGGGTGGGGAAGGCGCCCGTACGAGCAGTACTTC. Translating it yields CSVDGWGRRPYEQYF.

This clonotype came up many times. The CDR3 loop is CASSEGGQGYSYEQYF. Here the CDR3 DNA reads TGTGCCAGCAGTGAAGGAGGACAGGGTTACTCCTACGAGCAGTACTTC. The rearrangement uses TRBV6-1 and TRBJ2-7; 8 bases are shared with TRBD1. CDR3 length: 16 amino acids. Unmatched junction bases numbered 5, after V lost 1 base and J lost 0 bases. Germline V lookup: CDR1 MNHNS, CDR2 SASEGT.

This clonotype was observed a few times. The chain links TRBV5-4 to TRBJ2-3; possibly TRBD1 for D (6 bases). The CDR3 is made up of 14 amino acids. The germline V gene encodes CDR1 SGHNT and CDR2 YYREEE (reference sequence). V was cut by 4 bases and J by 0 bases, with 9 bases left in between. The CDR3 nucleotides read TGTGCCAGCAGCGACAGGAGAAGCACAGATACGCAGTATTTT. This gives the protein CASSDRRSTDTQYF.

The rearrangement links TRBV29-1 to TRBJ2-7, with D tentatively TRBD2 (5 bases). V lost 2 bases to trimming and J lost 4 bases, with 15 bases between them. CDR1 is SQVTM, CDR2 ANQGSEA, per germline. There are 14 residues in the CDR3. The CDR3 spells CSVEKVGVGYEQYF. CDR3 DNA sequence: TGCAGCGTTGAAAAAGTGGGAGTTGGATACGAGCAGTACTTC.

V usage is TRBV6-2 or TRBV6-3 and J usage is TRBJ2-3, with TRBD1 identical over 8 bases. The DNA end favors TRBJ1-5, so the J call may be wrong. The CDR3 is 14 amino acids. The germline V gene has CDR1 MNHEY and CDR2 SVGEGT. The CDR3 spells CASRSQGARDTQHF. CDR3 bases: TGTGCCAGCAGATCTCAGGGGGCCAGGGATACGCAGCATTTT.

This clonotype was observed a few times. The rearrangement uses TRBV4-1 and TRBJ2-5; 13 bases are shared with TRBD2. The V segment lost 2 bases and the J segment 5 bases; nucleotides outside the gene matches: 14. The CDR3 spans 19 residues. The germline gives CDR1 MGHRA, CDR2 YSYEKL. CDR3 protein: CASSQTRLAGGRGQETQYF. As DNA, the CDR3 is TGCGCCAGCAGCCAAACTAGACTAGCGGGGGGCAGGGGCCAGGAGACCCAGTACTTC.